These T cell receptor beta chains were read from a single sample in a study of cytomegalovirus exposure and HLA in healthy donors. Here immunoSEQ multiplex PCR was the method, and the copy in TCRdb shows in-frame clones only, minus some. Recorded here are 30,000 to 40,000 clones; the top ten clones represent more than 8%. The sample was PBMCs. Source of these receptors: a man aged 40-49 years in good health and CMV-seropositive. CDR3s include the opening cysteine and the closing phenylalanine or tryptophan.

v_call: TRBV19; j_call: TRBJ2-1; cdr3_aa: CASSIRRGGHEQFF
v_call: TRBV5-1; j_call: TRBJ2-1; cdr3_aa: CASSLGTGVGEQFF
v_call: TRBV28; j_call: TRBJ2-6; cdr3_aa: CASIEGAGANVLTF
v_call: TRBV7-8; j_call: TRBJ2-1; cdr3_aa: CASSLAGEQFF
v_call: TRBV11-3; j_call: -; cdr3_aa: CASSLQLLAGGDYEQYF
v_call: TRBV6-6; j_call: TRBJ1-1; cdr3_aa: CASTTPGTEAFF
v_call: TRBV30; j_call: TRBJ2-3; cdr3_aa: CAWSGTLIADTQYF
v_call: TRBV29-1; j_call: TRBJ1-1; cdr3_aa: CSVPSSDTEAFF
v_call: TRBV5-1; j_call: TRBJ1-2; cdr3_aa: CASSKDTSYTF
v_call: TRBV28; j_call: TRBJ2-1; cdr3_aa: CASGPPLGYNEQFF
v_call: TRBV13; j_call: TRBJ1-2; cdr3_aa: CASSLTGSLYGYTF
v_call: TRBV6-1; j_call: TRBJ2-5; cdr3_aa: CASSGLQGTQETQYF
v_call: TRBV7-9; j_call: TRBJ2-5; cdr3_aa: CASSWTEHQETQYF
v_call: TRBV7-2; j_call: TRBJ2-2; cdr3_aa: CASSSWSSGGGKNTGELFF